This is a list of T cell receptor beta chains from one sample in a study of shared clonotypes between healthy human individuals. Only in-frame clones appear in the TCRdb table, and some are missing; sequencing was by immunoSEQ multiplex PCR. The sample shows 2,500,000 or so clones, under 95% of them seen only once. What was sequenced was naive CD4+ T cells from PBMCs. Every receptor here comes from a man between 18 and 35 years old in good health. Some clones in this sample may be carry-over from other donors' samples. The CDR3 runs from the conserved cysteine through the conserved F or W. A D gene is named only where the DNA matches it firmly. The size of a clone is reported for some rows only, either as once, few or many, or as a class for expanded clones.

j_call: TRBJ1-1
clone_size: -
cdr3_length: 14
d_call: -
v_call: TRBV6-5
cdr3_nt: TGTGCCAGCACCACGGGACGGTTGAACACTGAAGCTTTCTTT
cdr3_aa: CASTTGRLNTEAFF

j_call: TRBJ2-5
clone_size: -
cdr3_length: 17
d_call: -
v_call: TRBV14
cdr3_nt: TGTGCCAGCAGCCAAGGCTACGGGCGGGCGCCCCAAGAGACCCAGTACTTC
cdr3_aa: CASSQGYGRAPQETQYF

j_call: TRBJ1-4
clone_size: once
cdr3_length: 14
d_call: -
v_call: TRBV6-1
cdr3_nt: TGTGCCAGCGGACCGGTGCAACTAAGTGAAAAACTGTTTTTT
cdr3_aa: CASGPVQLSEKLFF

j_call: TRBJ2-7
clone_size: -
cdr3_length: 14
d_call: -
v_call: TRBV5-1
cdr3_nt: TGCGCCAGCAGCTCCCGGGTCTCCAGGGCCGAGCAGTACTTC
cdr3_aa: CASSSRVSRAEQYF

j_call: TRBJ2-1
clone_size: -
cdr3_length: 14
d_call: -
v_call: TRBV30
cdr3_nt: TGTGCCTGGAAAGTGCTAATCGGCCTAAATCCACAGTTCTTC
cdr3_aa: CAWKVLIGLNPQFF

j_call: TRBJ1-1
clone_size: -
cdr3_length: 13
d_call: -
v_call: TRBV25-1
cdr3_nt: TGTGCCAGTAACGACCCAGGGAACACTGAAGCTTTCTTT
cdr3_aa: CASNDPGNTEAFF

j_call: TRBJ2-2
clone_size: -
cdr3_length: 17
d_call: TRBD1
v_call: TRBV5-4
cdr3_nt: TGTGCCAGCAGCTTGGGGGACAGGGGGACTCACACCGGGGAGCTGTTTTTT
cdr3_aa: CASSLGDRGTHTGELFF

j_call: TRBJ2-5
clone_size: -
cdr3_length: 12
d_call: -
v_call: TRBV19
cdr3_nt: TGTGCCAGTAGGGGGGACCAAGAGACCCAGTACTTC
cdr3_aa: CASRGDQETQYF

j_call: TRBJ2-2
clone_size: -
cdr3_length: 15
d_call: TRBD1
v_call: TRBV2
cdr3_nt: TGTGCCAGCAGTGACAGGGGGCGGCACACCGGGGAGCTGTTTTTT
cdr3_aa: CASSDRGRHTGELFF

j_call: TRBJ2-5
clone_size: -
cdr3_length: 15
d_call: -
v_call: TRBV11-1
cdr3_nt: TGTGCCAGCAGCTTAGATGGGCGGCAGGGTGAGACCCAGTACTTC
cdr3_aa: CASSLDGRQGETQYF

j_call: TRBJ1-1
clone_size: -
cdr3_length: 14
d_call: -
v_call: TRBV5-6
cdr3_nt: TGTGCCACCCGGGATGGGGGAGGAAGCACTGAAGCTTTCTTT
cdr3_aa: CATRDGGGSTEAFF

j_call: TRBJ1-1
clone_size: -
cdr3_length: 14
d_call: -
v_call: TRBV5-1
cdr3_nt: TGCGCCAGCAGCTTGTTAGGGGGGGAAACTGAAGCTTTCTTT
cdr3_aa: CASSLLGGETEAFF

j_call: TRBJ2-7
clone_size: -
cdr3_length: 15
d_call: -
v_call: TRBV7-2
cdr3_nt: TGTGCCAGCAGCCCCACACGGGTTGGCTCCTACGAGCAGTACTTC
cdr3_aa: CASSPTRVGSYEQYF

j_call: TRBJ2-7
clone_size: -
cdr3_length: 13
d_call: -
v_call: TRBV6-5
cdr3_nt: TGTGCCAGCAGTTACCTGGGGACGGACGAGCAGTACTTC
cdr3_aa: CASSYLGTDEQYF

j_call: TRBJ2-3
clone_size: -
cdr3_length: 14
d_call: -
v_call: TRBV2
cdr3_nt: TGTGCCAGCACGAGGACAGTAGGCACAGATACGCAGTATTTT
cdr3_aa: CASTRTVGTDTQYF

j_call: TRBJ2-1
clone_size: -
cdr3_length: 15
d_call: -
v_call: TRBV5-1
cdr3_nt: TGCGCCAGCAGCTTGGTACAGCGTTCCTACAATGAGCAGTTCTTC
cdr3_aa: CASSLVQRSYNEQFF

j_call: TRBJ2-2
clone_size: -
cdr3_length: 16
d_call: -
v_call: TRBV5-1
cdr3_nt: TGCGCCAGCAGTAGTCAGGGCAGTGGAACCACCGGGGAGCTGTTTTTT
cdr3_aa: CASSSQGSGTTGELFF

j_call: TRBJ1-2
clone_size: once
cdr3_length: 13
d_call: -
v_call: TRBV30
cdr3_nt: TGTGCCTGTGCTCCCGGGACGGCGGGAGGCTACACCTTC
cdr3_aa: CACAPGTAGGYTF

j_call: TRBJ2-3
clone_size: -
cdr3_length: 14
d_call: -
v_call: TRBV7-3
cdr3_nt: TGTGCCAGCAGCTTAGTTGGGACGGCAGATACGCAGTATTTT
cdr3_aa: CASSLVGTADTQYF

j_call: TRBJ2-7
clone_size: -
cdr3_length: 20
d_call: -
v_call: TRBV5-1
cdr3_nt: TGCGCCAGCACCCGAATAGGCACACACTTCGCGAGAGAGGGATCCTACGAGCAGTACTTC
cdr3_aa: CASTRIGTHFAREGSYEQYF

j_call: TRBJ1-2
clone_size: few
cdr3_length: 13
d_call: -
v_call: TRBV9
cdr3_nt: TGTGCCAGCAGCGTAGACGGCAACTATGGCTACACCTTC
cdr3_aa: CASSVDGNYGYTF

j_call: TRBJ1-2
clone_size: -
cdr3_length: 13
d_call: -
v_call: TRBV28
cdr3_nt: TGTGCCAGCAGTTTAACTTCCCGGAATGGCTACACCTTC
cdr3_aa: CASSLTSRNGYTF

j_call: TRBJ2-1
clone_size: -
cdr3_length: 15
d_call: TRBD2
v_call: TRBV14
cdr3_nt: TGTGCCAGCAGCCGCCAACTAGCGGGATACAATGAGCAGTTCTTC
cdr3_aa: CASSRQLAGYNEQFF

j_call: TRBJ2-2
clone_size: -
cdr3_length: 14
d_call: TRBD1
v_call: TRBV5-6
cdr3_nt: TGTGCCAGCAGCTGGACAGGGTGGGACGGGGAGCTGTTTTTT
cdr3_aa: CASSWTGWDGELFF

j_call: TRBJ1-2
clone_size: -
cdr3_length: 17
d_call: -
v_call: TRBV5-6
cdr3_nt: TGTGCCAGCAGCTATCTACCGGACGAGAATCGGGACTATGGCTACACCTTC
cdr3_aa: CASSYLPDENRDYGYTF

j_call: TRBJ1-5
clone_size: -
cdr3_length: 13
d_call: -
v_call: TRBV6-5
cdr3_nt: TGTGCCAGCAAAAGGAGCAGTAATCAGCCCCAGCATTTT
cdr3_aa: CASKRSSNQPQHF

j_call: TRBJ1-4
clone_size: -
cdr3_length: 17
d_call: TRBD1
v_call: TRBV5-4
cdr3_nt: TGTGCCAGCAGCTTGGAAGGGACAGGGAGAACTAATGAAAAACTGTTTTTT
cdr3_aa: CASSLEGTGRTNEKLFF

j_call: TRBJ2-1
clone_size: -
cdr3_length: 12
d_call: -
v_call: TRBV6-5
cdr3_nt: TGTGCCAGCAGTTACTTGGCGGGGGCCAAGTTCTTC
cdr3_aa: CASSYLAGAKFF

j_call: TRBJ2-7
clone_size: -
cdr3_length: 16
d_call: TRBD2
v_call: TRBV7-3
cdr3_nt: TGTGCCAGCAGCTCAAGGGGACTAGCGGGAGCCTACGAGCAGTACTTC
cdr3_aa: CASSSRGLAGAYEQYF

j_call: TRBJ2-1
clone_size: once
cdr3_length: 14
d_call: -
v_call: TRBV4-2
cdr3_nt: TGTGCCAGCAGCCGCGATACTGCCTACAATGAGCAGTTCTTC
cdr3_aa: CASSRDTAYNEQFF

j_call: TRBJ2-5
clone_size: -
cdr3_length: 15
d_call: TRBD1
v_call: TRBV6-4
cdr3_nt: TGTGCCAGCAGTCAACACCTCAGGACAGGGTACGCCCAGTACTTC
cdr3_aa: CASSQHLRTGYAQYF

j_call: TRBJ1-6
clone_size: -
cdr3_length: 16
d_call: TRBD1
v_call: TRBV6-6
cdr3_nt: TGTGCCAGCAGCTTCGACAGGGGACCAGTTAATTCACCCCTCCACTTT
cdr3_aa: CASSFDRGPVNSPLHF

j_call: TRBJ2-3
clone_size: -
cdr3_length: 12
d_call: -
v_call: TRBV2
cdr3_nt: TGTGCCAGCAGCGTGACCGCAGATACGCAGTATTTT
cdr3_aa: CASSVTADTQYF

j_call: TRBJ2-5
clone_size: -
cdr3_length: 17
d_call: -
v_call: TRBV7-8
cdr3_nt: TGTGCCAGCAGCTTCGGCCCGAAGGGCGGGTACCAAGAGACCCAGTACTTC
cdr3_aa: CASSFGPKGGYQETQYF

j_call: TRBJ2-1
clone_size: -
cdr3_length: 16
d_call: TRBD2
v_call: TRBV18
cdr3_nt: TGTGCCAGCTCACCACGGCTAGCGGCCGAATCCAATGAGCAGTTCTTC
cdr3_aa: CASSPRLAAESNEQFF

j_call: TRBJ2-7
clone_size: -
cdr3_length: 16
d_call: TRBD1
v_call: TRBV27
cdr3_nt: TGTGCCAGCAGTTTATTACGGACAGGGCCTACCTACGAGCAGTACTTC
cdr3_aa: CASSLLRTGPTYEQYF

j_call: TRBJ1-2
clone_size: -
cdr3_length: 14
d_call: TRBD1
v_call: TRBV18
cdr3_nt: TGTGCCAGCTCACGGGAGGGGGCGGACTATGGCTACACCTTC
cdr3_aa: CASSREGADYGYTF

j_call: TRBJ2-3
clone_size: -
cdr3_length: 15
d_call: -
v_call: TRBV2
cdr3_nt: TGTGCCACGGCAGGGGCAGGGCAGAGCACAGATACGCAGTATTTT
cdr3_aa: CATAGAGQSTDTQYF

j_call: TRBJ2-1
clone_size: -
cdr3_length: 15
d_call: -
v_call: TRBV9
cdr3_nt: TGTGCCAGCAGCGTAGAGCCCAGCTCCTACAATGAGCAGTTCTTC
cdr3_aa: CASSVEPSSYNEQFF

j_call: TRBJ1-1
clone_size: few
cdr3_length: 15
d_call: -
v_call: TRBV5-1
cdr3_nt: TGCGCCAGCAGCTTGACAGGATCCTTGAACACTGAAGCTTTCTTT
cdr3_aa: CASSLTGSLNTEAFF

j_call: TRBJ2-1
clone_size: -
cdr3_length: 16
d_call: -
v_call: TRBV7-2
cdr3_nt: TGTGCCAGCAGCTCCCAACCGGGACTCTCCTACAATGAGCAGTTCTTC
cdr3_aa: CASSSQPGLSYNEQFF

j_call: TRBJ2-7
clone_size: -
cdr3_length: 20
d_call: TRBD2
v_call: TRBV28
cdr3_nt: TGTGCCAGCAGTTTACACCTTCCCGGGACTAGCGGGAGTTTTACGGGCGAGCAGTACTTC
cdr3_aa: CASSLHLPGTSGSFTGEQYF

j_call: TRBJ2-7
clone_size: -
cdr3_length: 12
d_call: TRBD1
v_call: TRBV2
cdr3_nt: TGTGCCAGTACAAGGGGGCTCGGCGAGCAGTACTTC
cdr3_aa: CASTRGLGEQYF

j_call: TRBJ1-4
clone_size: -
cdr3_length: 17
d_call: TRBD1
v_call: TRBV4-3
cdr3_nt: TGCGCCAGCAGCCAACAGGGGGTTATTGCAACTAATGAAAAACTGTTTTTT
cdr3_aa: CASSQQGVIATNEKLFF

j_call: TRBJ2-6
clone_size: -
cdr3_length: 17
d_call: TRBD1
v_call: TRBV2
cdr3_nt: TGTGCCAGCAGGACTCCGGGACAGGGGGCTGGGGCCAACGTCCTGACTTTC
cdr3_aa: CASRTPGQGAGANVLTF

j_call: TRBJ1-3
clone_size: -
cdr3_length: 17
d_call: TRBD1
v_call: TRBV30
cdr3_nt: TGTGCCTGGAGCGCTCGGGACAGGGCCATCTCTGGAAACACCATATATTTT
cdr3_aa: CAWSARDRAISGNTIYF

j_call: TRBJ2-7
clone_size: -
cdr3_length: 13
d_call: -
v_call: TRBV4-1
cdr3_nt: TGCGCCAGCAGCCAAGATACCCAGGGGAGGCGGTACTTC
cdr3_aa: CASSQDTQGRRYF

j_call: TRBJ2-7
clone_size: -
cdr3_length: 15
d_call: TRBD2
v_call: TRBV6-5
cdr3_nt: TGTGCCAGCAGTTCCTGGACTAGCGGGAGTCGGGAGCAGTACTTC
cdr3_aa: CASSSWTSGSREQYF

j_call: TRBJ2-2
clone_size: -
cdr3_length: 16
d_call: -
v_call: TRBV18
cdr3_nt: TGTGCCAGCTCTCCCTACGTCGGGGAGAACACCGGGGAGCTGTTTTTT
cdr3_aa: CASSPYVGENTGELFF

j_call: TRBJ2-4
clone_size: -
cdr3_length: 16
d_call: TRBD1
v_call: TRBV7-9
cdr3_nt: TGTGCCAGCAGCCCTATGGGGACAGGGGCCAAAAACATTCAGTACTTC
cdr3_aa: CASSPMGTGAKNIQYF

j_call: TRBJ2-1
clone_size: -
cdr3_length: 14
d_call: -
v_call: TRBV28
cdr3_nt: TGTGCCAGCACGGGGCAGCCCCGGCGTGGTGAGCAGTTCTTC
cdr3_aa: CASTGQPRRGEQFF

j_call: TRBJ1-5
clone_size: -
cdr3_length: 19
d_call: -
v_call: TRBV21-1
cdr3_nt: TGTGCCAGCAGCAAAGCGCGGGACAGGAGACTCAACCGTAATCAGCCCCAGCATTTT
cdr3_aa: CASSKARDRRLNRNQPQHF

j_call: TRBJ1-1
clone_size: -
cdr3_length: 12
d_call: -
v_call: TRBV6-1
cdr3_nt: TGTGCCAGCAGTGAAAGAGTTTCTGAAGCTTTCTTT
cdr3_aa: CASSERVSEAFF